The 7 T cell receptor beta chains below come from one sample, sequenced in a study of blood T cells in healthy people across ages. Alongside a J-beta primer mix, a sample-barcoded 5' primer served in a second PCR lasting about 7 to 12 cycles. MiXCR, applied by TCRdb to the 5' RACE reads, yields one record per CDR3 protein. This sample has over 600,000 distinct CDR3 sequences, with around three fifths found just once. What was sequenced was blood. The receptors shown here come from a man aged 35-49 years in good health.

The rearrangement uses TRBV5-1 and TRBJ1-1; a weak D match, TRBD1 (5 bases). Between the trimmed V and J ends, which lost 4 bases and 4 bases, there was a span of 14 bases. The CDR3 has 14 residues. Germline V gives CDR1 SGHRS, CDR2 YFSETQ. CDR3 protein: CASSRGEIGTEAFF. The CDR3 DNA reads TGCGCCAGCAGCCGGGGCGAGATCGGCACTGAAGCTTTCTTT.

The rearrangement uses TRBV9 and TRBJ2-4, with D tentatively TRBD1 (6 bases). Gene TRBJ2-7 matches the end of the DNA better, so the J call may be wrong. Looked up from germline, CDR1 is SGDLS and CDR2 is YYNGEE. The CDR3 runs 14 residues. The CDR3 nucleotides read TGTGCCAGCAGCGTAGGAGGACAGAACTACGAGCAGTACTTC. It codes for CASSVGGQNYEQYF.

In regard to this clonotype: Sequence at one end of the junction differs from germline and may be a read error. The gene calls are TRBV5-1 and TRBJ2-3, with a tentative D call TRBD2 (5 bases). The CDR3 is 14 residues long. Germline loops: CDR1 SGHRS, CDR2 YFSETQ. CDR3 loop: CVSSSLASTDTQYF. CDR3 coding DNA: TGCGTCAGCAGCTCGCTAGCAAGCACAGATACGCAGTATTTT.

The gene calls are TRBV12-3 or TRBV12-4 and TRBJ1-1; unclear D gene. V was cut by 7 bases and J by 0 bases, with 12 bases left in between. This CDR3 spans 14 amino acids. CDR3: CASNSRKMNTEAFF. DNA for the CDR3: TGTGCCAGCAATTCCCGTAAGATGAACACTGAAGCTTTCTTT.

Only a few counts were recorded for this clonotype. The genes are TRBV12-3 or TRBV12-4 and TRBJ2-7; TRBD1 is a possible D gene (5 bases). V shed 2 bases and J shed 2 bases, with 10 bases lying between them. The CDR3 sequence is 14 residues long. DNA for the CDR3: TGTGCCAGCAGTTTAAGACAGAGTACCTACGAGCAGTACTTC. Its protein is CASSLRQSTYEQYF.

The gene calls are TRBV4-2 and TRBJ2-1, with D possibly matching TRBD2 (6 bases). Trimming took 0 bases from V and 7 from J, leaving 13 bases between them. The CDR3 runs to 15 residues. Germline V gene sequence: CDR1 LGHNA, CDR2 YNFKEQ. DNA for the CDR3: TGTGCCAGCAGCCAAGAGGGCGGGGCTACGAATGAGCAGTTCTTC. It is translated as CASSQEGGATNEQFF.

This chain's CDR3 is CASSQDFPGGDSPLHF. The CDR3 nucleotides are TGCGCCAGCAGCCAAGATTTTCCAGGGGGTGATTCACCCCTCCACTTT. The chain couples TRBV4-3 to TRBJ1-6; 7 nucleotides agree with TRBD1. Per germline, CDR1 LGHNA and CDR2 YSLEER. The CDR3 extends over 16 amino acids. The trim removed 0 bases at V and 8 bases at J, leaving 7 bases unmatched.